Given below is one T cell receptor (beta chain) in context. This sample was included in a study of blood T cell repertoires in COVID-19. Study-wide background: Donors in Cohort 3 who had recovered were those with two negative PCRs, healthcare professional clearance, or resolution of their symptoms. Collection of acute and convalescent COVID-19 samples took place in the United States, Italy and Spain. PBMCs, B-cell-depleted T cells, or T cells provided the cDNA or gDNA that made up the material.

V was clipped by 5 bases and J by 2 bases; unmatched bases: 10. Germline V gene sequence: CDR1 MDHEN, CDR2 SYDVKM. The CDR3 length is 17 residues. How the authors handled the data: Quantification of nucleated cells was approximated via reference gene primer amplification. Using immunoSEQ multiplex PCR, the repertoire was profiled, and TCRdb retains in-frame clones only, with some absent. D and trimming come from the DNA, and the V and J calls and clone size come from that table. The sample contains about 170,000 clones, 79% of which appear only once. This clonotype originated in a woman in her 70s in a cohort exposed to, infected with or recovered from COVID-19 (not recorded which). J is TRBJ1-4 and V is TRBV28, with 8 bases lining up with TRBD1. Specimen: PBMCs or T cells enriched from blood (not recorded which). In DNA form, the CDR3 reads TGTGCCAGCAGTCCCTGGACAGGGCGGGAGACTAATGAAAAACTGTTTTTT. Protein: CASSPWTGRETNEKLFF.